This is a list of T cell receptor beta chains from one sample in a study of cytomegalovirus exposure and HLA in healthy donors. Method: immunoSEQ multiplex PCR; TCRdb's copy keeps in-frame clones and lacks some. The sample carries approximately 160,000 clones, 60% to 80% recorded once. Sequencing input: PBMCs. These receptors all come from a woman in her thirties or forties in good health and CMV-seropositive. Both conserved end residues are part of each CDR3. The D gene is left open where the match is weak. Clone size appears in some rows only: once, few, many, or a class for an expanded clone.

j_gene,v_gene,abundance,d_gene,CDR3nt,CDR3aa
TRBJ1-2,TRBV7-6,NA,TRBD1,TGTGCCAGCAGCTCGGGACAGGGGCCCGGCTACACCTTC,CASSSGQGPGYTF
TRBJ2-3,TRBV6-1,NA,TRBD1,TGTGCCAGCAGTGAACGGGCAGGGGGCATCGCAGATACGCAGTATTTT,CASSERAGGIADTQYF
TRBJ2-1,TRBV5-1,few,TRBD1,TGCGCCAGCAGCTTGGGGCCAGGGGGCTCCTACAATGAGCAGTTCTTC,CASSLGPGGSYNEQFF
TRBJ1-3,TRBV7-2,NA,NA,TGTGCCAGCAGCCCTTCTGGACACCCAGATCGAGACACCATATATTTT,CASSPSGHPDRDTIYF
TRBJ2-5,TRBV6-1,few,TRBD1,TGTGCCAGCAGTAACGGACAGGGGGCGCCTGAGACCCAGTACTTC,CASSNGQGAPETQYF
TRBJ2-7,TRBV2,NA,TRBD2,TGTGCCAGCAGCCTCCGCGGGGGCTACGAGCAGTACTTC,CASSLRGGYEQYF
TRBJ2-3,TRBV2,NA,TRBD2,TGTGCCAGCACCCCGGGACTAGCGGCCACAGATACGCAGTATTTT,CASTPGLAATDTQYF
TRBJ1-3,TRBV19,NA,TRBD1,TGTGCCAGTAGTATAACCGGGACAGGGTCTGGAAACACCATATATTTT,CASSITGTGSGNTIYF
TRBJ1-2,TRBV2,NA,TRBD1,TGTGCCAGCAGTGCGAGGGGTACAGGGGAAAACTATGGCTACACCTTC,CASSARGTGENYGYTF
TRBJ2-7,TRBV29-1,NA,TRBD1,TGCAGCGTTGGGACCGGGACAGGTCTAGCCGAGCAGTACTTC,CSVGTGTGLAEQYF
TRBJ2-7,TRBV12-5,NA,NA,TGTGCTAGTTGGTGGCAGGGCGCCTACGAGCAGTACTTC,CASWWQGAYEQYF
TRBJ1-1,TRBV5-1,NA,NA,TGCGCCAGCAGCTTGGTTTTCGGGGGGACTGAAGCTTTCTTT,CASSLVFGGTEAFF
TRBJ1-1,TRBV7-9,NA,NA,TGTGCCAGCAGTCGACCAGGGAACACTGAAGCTTTCTTT,CASSRPGNTEAFF
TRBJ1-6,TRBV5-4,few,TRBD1,TGTGCCAGCAGCATCGGACAGGGTAATTCACCCCTCCACTTT,CASSIGQGNSPLHF
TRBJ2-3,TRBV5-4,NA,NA,TGTGCCAGCAGCTTGAACCGGGGGGCCGGCGATACGCAGTATTTT,CASSLNRGAGDTQYF
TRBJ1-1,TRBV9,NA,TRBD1,TGTGCCAGCAGCGAGAGGACAGGGAGTAAAGCTTTCTTT,CASSERTGSKAFF
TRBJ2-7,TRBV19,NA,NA,TGTGCCAGTAGTATAGGCGGCGGCGACGAGCAGTACTTC,CASSIGGGDEQYF
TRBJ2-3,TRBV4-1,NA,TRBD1,TGCGCCAGCAGCCAGAGGGACAGGGGAAGGTCAGATACGCAGTATTTT,CASSQRDRGRSDTQYF
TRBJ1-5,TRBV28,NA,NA,TGTGCCAGCAGGGTGGGCGCGAGCAATCAGCCCCAGCATTTT,CASRVGASNQPQHF
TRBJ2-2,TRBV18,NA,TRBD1,TGTGCCAGCTCACCCCGACAGGGTGGTAACACCGGGGAGCTGTTTTTT,CASSPRQGGNTGELFF
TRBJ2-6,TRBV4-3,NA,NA,TGCGCCAGCAGCCAAGGAGGGCAGGGGTTTGGGGCCAACGTCCTGACTTTC,CASSQGGQGFGANVLTF
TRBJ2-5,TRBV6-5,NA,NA,TGTGCCAGCAAGGTCCCGGGTCGGCAGACCCAGTACTTC,CASKVPGRQTQYF
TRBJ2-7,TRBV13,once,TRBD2,TGTGCCAGCAGTCTGAGCGGGGATACCTCCTACGAGCAGTACTTC,CASSLSGDTSYEQYF
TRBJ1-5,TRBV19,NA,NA,TGTGCCAGTAGCCACGATGTTAAGGGGAGCAATCAGCCCCAGCATTTT,CASSHDVKGSNQPQHF
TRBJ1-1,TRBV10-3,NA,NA,TGTGCCATCAGCTCGGGGACAATGGAGAACACTGAAGCTTTCTTT,CAISSGTMENTEAFF
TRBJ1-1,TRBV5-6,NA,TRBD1,TGTGCCAGCAGCTTGCGACAGGGTTCCGGAAAATGGGGAGCTTTCTTT,CASSLRQGSGKWGAFF
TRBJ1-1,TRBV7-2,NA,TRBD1,TGTGCCAGCAGACTTCGGACAGGCTCGAACACTGAAGCTTTCTTT,CASRLRTGSNTEAFF
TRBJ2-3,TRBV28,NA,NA,TGTGCCAGCAGTTTCAGGGGAACAACAGATACGCAGTATTTT,CASSFRGTTDTQYF
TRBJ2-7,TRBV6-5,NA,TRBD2,TGTGCCAGCAGTCAGGGGACTAGCGGGAGGAGGGAGCAGTACTTC,CASSQGTSGRREQYF
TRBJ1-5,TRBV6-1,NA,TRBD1,TGTGCCAGCAGTGGGGGACAGGGAGGATATCAGCCCCAGCATTTT,CASSGGQGGYQPQHF
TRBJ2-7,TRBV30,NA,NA,TGTGCCTGGGGAGGCCTACTAGAGCGGGACGAGCAGTACTTC,CAWGGLLERDEQYF
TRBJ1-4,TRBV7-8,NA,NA,TGTGCCAGCAGCTGGGGACTCGAGAATGGAAAACTGTTTTTT,CASSWGLENGKLFF
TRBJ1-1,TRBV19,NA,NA,TGTGCCAGTATCACGGGGGGGGGTACTGAAGCTTTCTTT,CASITGGGTEAFF
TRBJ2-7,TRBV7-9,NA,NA,TGTTCCAGCAGCTTAGTTCTCTACGAGCAGTACTTC,CSSSLVLYEQYF
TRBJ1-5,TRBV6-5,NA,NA,TGTGCCAGCAGTTACTCTGGGGGGGGTCAGCCCCAGCATTTT,CASSYSGGGQPQHF
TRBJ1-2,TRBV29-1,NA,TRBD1,TGCAGCGACGGCCATATTGGGACAGCTAACTATGGCTACACCTTC,CSDGHIGTANYGYTF
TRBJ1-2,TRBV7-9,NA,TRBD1,TGTGCCAGCAGCGTGGGACAGGGTGGAGGCTACACCTTC,CASSVGQGGGYTF
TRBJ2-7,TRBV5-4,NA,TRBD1,TGTGCCAGCAGCCCGACTGGGGACAGGCCGTACGAGCAGTACTTC,CASSPTGDRPYEQYF
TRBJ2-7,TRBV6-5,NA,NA,TGTGCCAGCAGTTCTCCGACTAGTAGAAGTTCCGGGCAGTACTTC,CASSSPTSRSSGQYF
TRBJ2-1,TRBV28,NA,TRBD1,TGTGCCACAAACAGGGGAGAGCAGTTCTTC,CATNRGEQFF
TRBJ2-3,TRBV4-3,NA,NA,TGCGCCAGCAGCCACGTCGCGGGCCCAGATACGCAGTATTTT,CASSHVAGPDTQYF
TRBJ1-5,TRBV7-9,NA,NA,TGTTCCAGCAGCTCGGGGAATCAGCCCCAGCATTTT,CSSSSGNQPQHF
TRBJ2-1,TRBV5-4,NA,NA,TGTGCCAGCAGCGCGGGGCGGGTAAATGAGCAGTTCTTC,CASSAGRVNEQFF
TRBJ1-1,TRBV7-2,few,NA,TGTGCCAGCAGCTTAAACGGTAACACTGAAGCTTTCTTT,CASSLNGNTEAFF
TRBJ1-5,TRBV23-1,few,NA,TGCGCCAGCGGGGTCGGGAGGATAAAGTGTAGAGGTATTGATCAGCCCCAGCATTTT,CASGVGRIKCRGIDQPQHF
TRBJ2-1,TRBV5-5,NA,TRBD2,TGTGCCAGCAGCTTGACTAGCGGGGTCAATGAGCAGTTCTTC,CASSLTSGVNEQFF
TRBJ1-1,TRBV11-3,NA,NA,TGTGCCAGCAGCTGGGGAGCGGTCACTGAAGCTTTCTTT,CASSWGAVTEAFF
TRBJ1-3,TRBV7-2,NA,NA,TGTGCCAGCAGCGAGCAGACAAGAAACACCATATATTTT,CASSEQTRNTIYF